This T cell receptor (beta chain) was sequenced in a study of cytomegalovirus exposure and HLA in healthy donors. Overall study findings and caveats: A missense variant in DCLRE1C was later tied to TCR beta V- and J-gene trimming.

60 Vbeta and 13 Jbeta primers were used in PCR. Libraries were prepared by immunoSEQ multiplex PCR; TCRdb keeps only in-frame clonotypes and omits some of them. The sample consists of 83,000 or so clones, about three quarters of them appearing once. The germline V gene has CDR1 SNHLY and CDR2 FYNNEI. This CDR3 has 13 amino acids. Trimming stripped 4 bases from V and 0 bases from J, with 6 bases between. Note on this clone: Its target is not known.

The TCR was taken from a man aged 30-40 years in good health and CMV-seropositive. The sample taken for sequencing was PBMCs. This sequence joins TRBV2 and TRBJ1-2; D is unclear. The CDR3 loop reads CASSVYTNYGYTF. Here the CDR3 DNA reads TGTGCCAGCAGTGTGTACACTAACTATGGCTACACCTTC. Full variable domain (missing parts from reference TRBV2 and TRBJ1-2): EPEVTQTPSHQVTQMGQEVILRCVPISNHLYFYWYRQILGQKVEFLVSFYNNEISEKSEIFDDQFSVERPDGSNFTLKIRSTKLEDSAMYFCASSVYTNYGYTFGSGTRLTVV.